The following is a TCR beta chain sequence with its context. The antigen is not known. A 120-subject validation cohort, separate from the approximately 670-subject first cohort, supplied the donors. Per germline, CDR1 SGHTA and CDR2 FQGNSA. The V gene end was trimmed by 7 bases and the J gene end by 2 bases; junction bases not matched to a gene: 14. There are 19 residues in the CDR3. Using immunoSEQ multiplex PCR, the repertoire was profiled, and TCRdb retains in-frame clones only, with some absent. The profile shows about 360,000 clones, around 86% of them singletons. This entry comes from a study of cytomegalovirus exposure and HLA in healthy donors. Study observations and caveats: Cytomegalovirus status was reportedly diagnosed by the classifier with high sensitivity and specificity. The study listed roughly 160 cytomegalovirus-associated TCR beta chains.

Sequenced: PBMCs. The receptor was isolated from a woman between 18 and 30 years old in good health and CMV-seronegative. The chain combines TRBV7-2 with TRBJ2-3, with TRBD2 identical over 14 bases. The CDR3 sequence is CASTRLAGGPLLYTDTQYF. The DNA for the CDR3 is TGTGCCAGCACAAGACTAGCGGGAGGGCCCTTACTATACACAGATACGCAGTATTTT.